This section outlines one T cell receptor (beta chain) sequence together with its context. The CDR3 extends over 15 amino acids. The V end lost 1 base, the J end lost 8 bases, and 17 bases lay between the germline ends. Germline V CDR1 and CDR2: LGHNA, YNFKEQ. The data were obtained in a study of blood T cell repertoires in COVID-19. Method: immunoSEQ multiplex PCR; TCRdb's copy keeps in-frame clones and lacks some. The sample consists of a few hundred thousand clones, 70% to 90% of them appearing once. The clonotype was recovered from a woman aged 40 to 50 who had recovered from COVID-19. The chain combines TRBV4-2 with TRBJ1-2, with a possible D match to TRBD1 (5 bases). The sequenced material came from PBMCs or T cells enriched from blood (not recorded which). The CDR3 spells CASSQGSGGMKGYTF. CDR3 DNA sequence: TGTGCCAGCAGCCAAGGATCGGGGGGGATGAAGGGCTACACCTTC.